This TCR beta chain was sequenced in a study of vaccination and CD4 T cells after COVID-19. Across the whole study: Testing by nasal swab PCR showed convalescent patients to be SARS-CoV-2 positive; 8 to 10 were mild and one was severe. Post-vaccination samples were procured at a median of around 78 days following dose two (range 14 to 241).

Oncomine TCR Beta short-read sequencing was applied to DNA from cultured CD4+ T cells. TCRdb re-analysed the PCR reads in MiXCR, keeping a single row per CDR3 protein. The sample shows roughly 20,000 distinct CDR3 sequences, roughly 51% of them seen only once. Regarding treatment: approximately nine-day PBMC culture with coronavirus spike peptide pools or control peptides (ViraFEST assay). A word on this clonotype: As yet, its antigen is unknown.

Germline V gene lookup returns CDR1 SGHTA and CDR2 FQGNSA. V gave up 3 bases and J gave up 4 bases, with 11 bases separating them. CDR3 length: 14 amino acids. Whole-study findings and limits: Convalescent patients displayed a median roughly 88% of reactive clones emerging only post-vaccination.

The sample consisted of CD4+ T cells from blood, cultured in vitro. The chain links TRBV7-2 to TRBJ2-3; D possibly corresponds to TRBD2 (5 bases). This clonotype was sampled from a human donor who had recovered from COVID-19. Here the CDR3 DNA reads TGTGCCAGCAGCTTCGGGATCCTAGCAGATACGCAGTATTTT. Residues: CASSFGILADTQYF.